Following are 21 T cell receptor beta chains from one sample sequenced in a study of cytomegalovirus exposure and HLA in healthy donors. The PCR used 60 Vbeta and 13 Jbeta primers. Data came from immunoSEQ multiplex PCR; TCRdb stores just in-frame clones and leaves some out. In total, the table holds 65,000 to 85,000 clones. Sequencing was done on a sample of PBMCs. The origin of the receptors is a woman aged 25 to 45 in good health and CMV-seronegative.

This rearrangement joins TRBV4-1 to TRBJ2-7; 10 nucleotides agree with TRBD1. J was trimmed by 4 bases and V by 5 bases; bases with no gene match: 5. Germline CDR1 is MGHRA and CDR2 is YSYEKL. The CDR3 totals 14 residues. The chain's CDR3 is CASSSRTGGYEQYF. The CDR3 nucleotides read TGCGCCAGCAGCTCCCGGACAGGGGGTTACGAGCAGTACTTC.

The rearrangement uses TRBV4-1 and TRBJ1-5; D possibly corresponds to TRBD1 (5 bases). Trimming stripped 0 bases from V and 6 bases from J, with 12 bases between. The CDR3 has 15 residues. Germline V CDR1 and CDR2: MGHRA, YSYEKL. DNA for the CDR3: TGCGCCAGCAGCCAAGACAGGGCTGGTGGTCAGCCCCAGCATTTT. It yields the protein CASSQDRAGGQPQHF.

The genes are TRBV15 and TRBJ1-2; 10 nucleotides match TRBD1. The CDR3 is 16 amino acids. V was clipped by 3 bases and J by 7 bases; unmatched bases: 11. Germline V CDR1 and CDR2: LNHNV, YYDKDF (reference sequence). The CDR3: CATSRVARQGAVGYTF. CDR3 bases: TGTGCCACCAGCAGGGTGGCCCGACAGGGGGCGGTTGGCTACACCTTC.

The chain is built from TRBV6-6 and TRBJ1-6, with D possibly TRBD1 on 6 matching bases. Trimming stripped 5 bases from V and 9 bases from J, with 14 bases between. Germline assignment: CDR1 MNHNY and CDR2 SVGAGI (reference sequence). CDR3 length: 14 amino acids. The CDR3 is CASSLPDRFSPLHF. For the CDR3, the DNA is TGTGCCAGCAGTCTTCCCGACAGGTTTTCACCCCTCCACTTT.

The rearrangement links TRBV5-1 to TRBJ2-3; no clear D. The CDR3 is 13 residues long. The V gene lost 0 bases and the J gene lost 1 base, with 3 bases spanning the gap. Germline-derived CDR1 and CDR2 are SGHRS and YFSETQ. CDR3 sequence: CASSLAGTDTQYF. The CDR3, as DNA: TGCGCCAGCAGCTTGGCCGGCACAGATACGCAGTATTTT.

The CDR3 is CASSRRTGLQETQYF. As DNA, the CDR3 is TGTGCCAGCAGCCGACGGACAGGGCTTCAAGAGACCCAGTACTTC. This chain uses TRBV4-2 with TRBJ2-5, with 8 bases aligning to TRBD1. The V gene's germline CDR1 is LGHNA and CDR2 YNFKEQ. The V gene end was trimmed by 4 bases and the J gene end by 2 bases; junction bases not matched to a gene: 6. CDR3 size: 15 residues.

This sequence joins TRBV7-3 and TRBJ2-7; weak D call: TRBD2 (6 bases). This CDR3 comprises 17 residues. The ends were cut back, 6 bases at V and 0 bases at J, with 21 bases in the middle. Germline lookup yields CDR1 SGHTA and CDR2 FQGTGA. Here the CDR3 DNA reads TGTGCCAGCAGTTCCCCCTGGGACTCGTTTAACTCCTACGAGCAGTACTTC. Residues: CASSSPWDSFNSYEQYF.

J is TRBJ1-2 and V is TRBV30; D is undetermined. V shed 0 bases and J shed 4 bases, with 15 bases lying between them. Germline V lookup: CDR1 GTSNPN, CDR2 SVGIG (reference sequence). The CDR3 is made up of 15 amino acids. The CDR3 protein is CAWSVHREARYGYTF. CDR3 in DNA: TGTGCCTGGAGTGTACATCGGGAGGCCCGCTATGGCTACACCTTC.

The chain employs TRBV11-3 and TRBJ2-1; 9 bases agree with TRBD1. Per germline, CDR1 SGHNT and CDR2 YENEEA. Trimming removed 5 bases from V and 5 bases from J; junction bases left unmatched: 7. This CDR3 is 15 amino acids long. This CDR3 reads CASSLTGTGNNEQFF. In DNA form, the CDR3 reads TGTGCCAGCAGCCTGACCGGGACAGGGAACAATGAGCAGTTCTTC.

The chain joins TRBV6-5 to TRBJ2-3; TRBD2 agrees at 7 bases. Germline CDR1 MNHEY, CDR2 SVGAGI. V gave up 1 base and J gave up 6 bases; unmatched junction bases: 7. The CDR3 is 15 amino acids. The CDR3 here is CASSYWGRAGDTQYF. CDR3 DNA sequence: TGTGCCAGCAGTTACTGGGGGAGGGCGGGGGATACGCAGTATTTT.

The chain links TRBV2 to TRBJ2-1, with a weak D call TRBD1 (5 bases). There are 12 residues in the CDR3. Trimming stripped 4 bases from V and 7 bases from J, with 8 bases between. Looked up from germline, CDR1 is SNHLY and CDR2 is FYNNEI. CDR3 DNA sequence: TGTGCCAGCAGTGTGCAGGGAAATGAGCAGTTCTTC. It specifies CASSVQGNEQFF.

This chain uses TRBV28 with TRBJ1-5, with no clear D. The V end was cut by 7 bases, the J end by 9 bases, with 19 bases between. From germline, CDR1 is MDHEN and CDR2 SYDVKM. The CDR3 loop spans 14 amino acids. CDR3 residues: CASIDTRRAGPQHF. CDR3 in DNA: TGTGCCAGCATAGACACCAGGAGAGCGGGGCCCCAGCATTTT.

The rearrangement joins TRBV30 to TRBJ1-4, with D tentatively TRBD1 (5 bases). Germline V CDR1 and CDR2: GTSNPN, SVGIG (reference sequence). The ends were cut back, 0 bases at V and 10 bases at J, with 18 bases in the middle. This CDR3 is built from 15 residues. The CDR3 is CAWSVGAQGHPKLFF. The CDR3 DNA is TGTGCCTGGAGTGTTGGGGCCCAGGGCCACCCAAAACTGTTTTTT.

CDR3 sequence reads: CASLENGRTMVGYTF. CDR3 sequence (DNA): TGTGCCAGCCTAGAAAATGGCCGAACTATGGTTGGCTACACCTTC. The chain is built from TRBV28 and TRBJ1-2; D is unclear. The CDR3 is 15 residues long. CDR1 and CDR2 (germline): MDHEN, SYDVKM. Trimming took 8 bases from V and 7 from J, leaving 23 bases between them.

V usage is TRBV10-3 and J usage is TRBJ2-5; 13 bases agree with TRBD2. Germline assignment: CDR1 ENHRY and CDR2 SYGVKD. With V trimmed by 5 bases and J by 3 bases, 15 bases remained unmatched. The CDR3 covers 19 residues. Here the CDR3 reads CAISSPTGTSGTKEETQYF. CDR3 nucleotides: TGTGCCATCAGTTCACCTACCGGGACTAGCGGGACAAAGGAAGAGACCCAGTACTTC.

The CDR3 protein is CSVGSGGDTGELFF. CDR3 bases: TGCAGCGTTGGATCGGGGGGCGACACCGGGGAGCTGTTTTTT. This chain connects TRBV29-1 to TRBJ2-2; a weak D match, TRBD2 (7 bases). The length of the CDR3 is 14 residues. The V and J ends lost 4 bases and 3 bases respectively, with 12 bases between them. Germline loops: CDR1 SQVTM, CDR2 ANQGSEA.

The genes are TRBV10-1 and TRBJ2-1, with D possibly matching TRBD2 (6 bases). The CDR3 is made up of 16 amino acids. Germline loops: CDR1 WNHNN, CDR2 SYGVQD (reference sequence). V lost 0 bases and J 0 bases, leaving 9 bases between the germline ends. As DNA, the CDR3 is TGCGCCAGCAGTGAGTCGAAGCGGGCCTCCTACAATGAGCAGTTCTTC. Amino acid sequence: CASSESKRASYNEQFF.

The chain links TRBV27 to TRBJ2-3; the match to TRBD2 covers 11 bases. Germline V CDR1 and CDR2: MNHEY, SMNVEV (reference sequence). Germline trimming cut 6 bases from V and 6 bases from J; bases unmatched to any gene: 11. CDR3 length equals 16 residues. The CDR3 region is CASRRNLAGGSDTQYF. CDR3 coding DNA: TGTGCCAGCAGGAGGAATCTAGCGGGAGGTTCGGATACGCAGTATTTT.

This CDR3 reads CASSLGLEPQPQHF. The CDR3, as DNA: TGTGCCAGCAGCTTAGGCCTAGAACCTCAGCCCCAGCATTTT. The chain links TRBV7-2 to TRBJ1-5, with unresolved D. Trimming removed 1 base at V and 6 bases at J, with 10 bases between. In germline, CDR1 is SGHTA, CDR2 FQGNSA. This CDR3 comprises 14 residues.

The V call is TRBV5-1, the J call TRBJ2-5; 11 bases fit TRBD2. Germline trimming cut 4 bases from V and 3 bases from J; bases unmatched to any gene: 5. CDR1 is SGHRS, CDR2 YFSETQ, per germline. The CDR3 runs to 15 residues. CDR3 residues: CASSDGTSGKETQYF. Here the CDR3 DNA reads TGCGCCAGCAGCGACGGGACTAGCGGAAAAGAGACCCAGTACTTC.

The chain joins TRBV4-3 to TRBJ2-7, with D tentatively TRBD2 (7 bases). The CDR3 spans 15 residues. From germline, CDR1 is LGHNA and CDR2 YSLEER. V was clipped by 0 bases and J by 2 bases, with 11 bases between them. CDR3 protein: CASSQERGAAYEQYF. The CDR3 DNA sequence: TGCGCCAGCAGCCAAGAACGGGGGGCGGCCTACGAGCAGTACTTC.